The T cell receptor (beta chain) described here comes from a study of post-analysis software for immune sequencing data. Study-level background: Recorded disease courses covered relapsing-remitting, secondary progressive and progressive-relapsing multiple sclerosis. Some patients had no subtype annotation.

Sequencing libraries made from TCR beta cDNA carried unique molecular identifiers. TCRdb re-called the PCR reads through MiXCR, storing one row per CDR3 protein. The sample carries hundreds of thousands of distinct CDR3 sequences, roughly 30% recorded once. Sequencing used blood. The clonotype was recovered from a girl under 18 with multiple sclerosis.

The CDR3 protein is CASSVATGRRGEQFF. The CDR3 DNA follows: TGTGCCAGCAGCGTAGCAACAGGGCGACGGGGTGAGCAGTTCTTC. This chain uses TRBV9 with TRBJ2-1, with D tentatively TRBD1 (6 bases). Germline loops: CDR1 SGDLS, CDR2 YYNGEE. V was trimmed by 0 bases and J by 9 bases, leaving 16 bases between them. This CDR3 comprises 15 residues.